Listed below are T cell receptor beta chains from one sample, sequenced in a study of response to subunit inactivated influenza vaccine. MiXCR, applied by TCRdb to the RT-PCR reads, yields one record per CDR3 protein. The profile shows approximately 480,000 distinct CDR3 sequences, 11% of them singletons. This sample comprised PBMCs from blood, obtained roughly 48 days after vaccination. These receptors were obtained from a man aged 45 to 65 who received an inactivated influenza vaccine. Both conserved end residues are part of each CDR3. The order of the fields is CDR3 length, V gene, CDR3 protein.

cdr3_length: 16
v_call: TRBV5-6
cdr3_aa: CASSLWGGTGKNIQYF

cdr3_length: 13
v_call: TRBV29-1
cdr3_aa: CSVEASSKRQQYF

cdr3_length: 12
v_call: TRBV5-6
cdr3_aa: CASSFLTGELFF

cdr3_length: 16
v_call: TRBV7-2
cdr3_aa: CASSLNAWPGDDGYTF

cdr3_length: 14
v_call: TRBV10-3
cdr3_aa: CAISGTSGDVEQFF

cdr3_length: 19
v_call: TRBV6-5
cdr3_aa: CASSYTPPGLAGPGYEQYF

cdr3_length: 14
v_call: TRBV7-2
cdr3_aa: CASSAEGANTEAFF

cdr3_length: 14
v_call: TRBV20-1
cdr3_aa: CSAIPRVRTDTQYF

cdr3_length: 21
v_call: TRBV20-1
cdr3_aa: CSARVLIPASGRNKFTDTQYF

cdr3_length: 15
v_call: TRBV27
cdr3_aa: CASSRSGALNNEQFF

cdr3_length: 18
v_call: TRBV4-3
cdr3_aa: CASSQDESAGIYYNEQFF

cdr3_length: 15
v_call: TRBV7-2
cdr3_aa: CASSPRGITDYEQYF

cdr3_length: 15
v_call: TRBV11-2
cdr3_aa: CASSGRDRGSYEQYF

cdr3_length: 13
v_call: TRBV4-3
cdr3_aa: CASSQGLTGELFF

cdr3_length: 14
v_call: TRBV28
cdr3_aa: CASSTSPNTDTQYF

cdr3_length: 15
v_call: TRBV11-2
cdr3_aa: CASSLEPSGFVEQYF

cdr3_length: 13
v_call: TRBV29-1
cdr3_aa: CSVMPRLADTQYF

cdr3_length: 14
v_call: TRBV13
cdr3_aa: CASSYRDLGETQYF

cdr3_length: 14
v_call: TRBV6-2/TRBV6-3
cdr3_aa: CASSLGRGTGELFF

cdr3_length: 13
v_call: TRBV20-1
cdr3_aa: CSARDKGRREAFF

cdr3_length: 13
v_call: TRBV20-1
cdr3_aa: CSAVTGINQPQHF

cdr3_length: 15
v_call: TRBV12-5
cdr3_aa: CASARLAGGQDTQYF

cdr3_length: 17
v_call: TRBV6-2/TRBV6-3
cdr3_aa: CASSYSSGGLQWETQYF

cdr3_length: 15
v_call: TRBV12-3/TRBV12-4
cdr3_aa: CASSSRQGRAGELFF

cdr3_length: 15
v_call: TRBV20-1
cdr3_aa: CSASALGGPIYEQYF

cdr3_length: 15
v_call: TRBV20-1
cdr3_aa: CSARGPGAPKNIQYF

cdr3_length: 14
v_call: TRBV4-2
cdr3_aa: CASSQQTRNTEAFF

cdr3_length: 13
v_call: TRBV15
cdr3_aa: CATSGSRVDTQYF

cdr3_length: 16
v_call: TRBV4-3
cdr3_aa: CASSQQGLAKQETQYF

cdr3_length: 15
v_call: TRBV5-5
cdr3_aa: CASSLATGRGETQYF

cdr3_length: 15
v_call: TRBV6-2/TRBV6-3
cdr3_aa: CASRPQGKSTDTQYF

cdr3_length: 15
v_call: TRBV7-2
cdr3_aa: CASSFGDARYNEQFF

cdr3_length: 14
v_call: TRBV7-9
cdr3_aa: CASSLDGTSGEQFF

cdr3_length: 13
v_call: TRBV7-2
cdr3_aa: CATSTAGQNIQYF

cdr3_length: 14
v_call: TRBV12-3/TRBV12-4
cdr3_aa: CASSFRTDTYEQYF

cdr3_length: 16
v_call: TRBV29-1
cdr3_aa: CSVREISGISSYEQYF

cdr3_length: 14
v_call: TRBV5-1
cdr3_aa: CASSYRARNYGYTF

cdr3_length: 12
v_call: TRBV7-9
cdr3_aa: CASSGGVDEQYF

cdr3_length: 13
v_call: TRBV12-3/TRBV12-4
cdr3_aa: CASSVATQETQYF

cdr3_length: 14
v_call: TRBV10-3
cdr3_aa: CATRPGFGNQPQHF

cdr3_length: 14
v_call: TRBV15
cdr3_aa: CATLLAGEDNEQFF

cdr3_length: 14
v_call: TRBV5-1
cdr3_aa: CASSLAGAAREQYF

cdr3_length: 12
v_call: TRBV20-1
cdr3_aa: CSARRQGTEAFF

cdr3_length: 12
v_call: TRBV5-1
cdr3_aa: CASSLSAGEQYF

cdr3_length: 14
v_call: TRBV15
cdr3_aa: CATSKGRGLGELFF

cdr3_length: 11
v_call: TRBV6-5
cdr3_aa: CATYRGETQYF

cdr3_length: 16
v_call: TRBV28
cdr3_aa: CASSQPGQGVIQPQHF

cdr3_length: 14
v_call: TRBV3-1
cdr3_aa: CASSQIDSNTEAFF

cdr3_length: 14
v_call: TRBV20-1
cdr3_aa: CSARVSRAQETQYF

cdr3_length: 15
v_call: TRBV6-5
cdr3_aa: CASSYSRDRPYEQYF

cdr3_length: 16
v_call: TRBV5-1
cdr3_aa: CASSLGDPEGPYEQYF